The sequence of this T cell receptor beta chain was determined in a study of cytomegalovirus exposure and HLA in healthy donors. Study outcomes and limitations: Reportedly, TCR beta sequences accurately predicted HLA-A and HLA-B alleles in most subjects.

On this clone: Its antigen is not identified.

The PCR had 60 Vbeta and 13 Jbeta primers. Data came from immunoSEQ multiplex PCR; TCRdb stores just in-frame clones and leaves some out. The table shows approximately 100,000 clones, with about 71% occurring only once. Sequencing used PBMCs. The receptor's source is a boy younger than 18 in good health and CMV-seronegative.

The CDR3 protein is CASSYGQGAGETQYF. CDR3 nucleotides: TGTGCCAGCAGTTACGGACAGGGGGCGGGGGAGACCCAGTACTTC. The chain links TRBV6-5 to TRBJ2-5, with 11 nucleotides matching TRBD1. J gave up 5 bases and V 2 bases, and 4 bases lay outside the gene matches. CDR3 length equals 15 residues. CDR1 is MNHEY and CDR2 is SVGAGI in the germline V gene.